These 23 T cell receptor beta chains were sequenced from one sample in a study of regulatory dendritic cells for organ transplantation (dated by TCRdb to about 2017). Sorted T cell subsets were CFSE-labeled and co-cultured for about five days with allogeneic regulatory or mature dendritic cells at a 1:10 DC:T ratio. The library came from the immunoSEQ multiplex PCR assay. The source is immuneACCESS, and TCRdb retained only in-frame sequences with V and J called. Part of the clones is not carried over; for the studies checked, unresolved V genes explain less than half of this, and the remainder is unexplained. For this sample there are over 8,500 clones; 60% to 85% appear just once. The ten biggest clones cover over 2% of the sample. No antigen has been assigned to these receptors. The sequenced material came from memory CD4+ T cells from blood cultured with regulatory dendritic cells. According to the study, the label for this sample's cell subset or site signals: CD45RO+ memory T cells. The receptors were sampled from a human donor in good health.

In DNA, the CDR3 is TGTGCCAGCTCACTCGGACTAGCGGGGACCACCGGGGAGCTGTTTTTT. This gives the protein CASSLGLAGTTGELFF. This chain uses TRBV18 with TRBJ2-2, with 12 bases lining up with TRBD2. The CDR3 consists of 16 residues. V lost 4 bases and J lost 4; bases outside the gene matches: 4. CDR1 is KGHSH and CDR2 is LQKENI in the germline V gene. The whole variable domain, filled in from reference TRBV18 and TRBJ2-2, reads NAGVMQNPRHLVRRRGQEARLRCSPMKGHSHVYWYRQLPEEGLKFMVYLQKENIIDESGMPKERFSAEFPKEGPSILRIQQVVRGDSAAYFCASSLGLAGTTGELFFGEGSRLTVL.

The chain joins TRBV18 to TRBJ2-3, with D perhaps matching TRBD1 (6 bases). CDR1 KGHSH and CDR2 LQKENI come from the germline V gene. The CDR3 length is 17 residues. Deletions cut 6 bases from V and 4 bases from J, with 23 bases between. CDR3 nucleotides: TGTGCCAGCTCCCTACCCCCTGGGGGCAGGCACCCAGATACGCAGTATTTT. Its translation: CASSLPPGGRHPDTQYF.

This chain uses TRBV7-9 with TRBJ2-4; tentatively, D is TRBD2 (5 bases). This CDR3 region has 16 residues. From germline, CDR1 is SEHNR and CDR2 FQNEAQ (reference sequence). Deletions cut 6 bases from V and 2 bases from J, with 17 bases between. CDR3 in amino acids: CASSSRDGLSKNIQYF. The CDR3 nucleotides are TGTGCCAGCAGTTCTCGGGATGGGCTATCCAAAAACATTCAGTACTTC.

The rearrangement uses TRBV6-6 and TRBJ1-3; no definite D call. CDR3 length: 16 amino acids. V lost 9 bases and J lost 0, with 18 bases in between. Germline V CDR1 and CDR2: MNHNY, SVGAGI (reference sequence). The CDR3 reads CASRRRQLSSGNTIYF. Here the CDR3 DNA reads TGTGCCAGTCGAAGGAGGCAGCTTTCCTCTGGAAACACCATATATTTT.

This clone was seen a few times. The V gene is TRBV5-4, the J gene TRBJ1-2; possible D gene TRBD1, 5 bases. The CDR3 extends over 14 amino acids. Per germline, CDR1 SGHNT and CDR2 YYREEE (reference sequence). Trimming took 0 bases from V and 0 from J, leaving 6 bases between them. In DNA, the CDR3 is TGTGCCAGCAGCTTGGGGGGGGCTAACTATGGCTACACCTTC. This gives the protein CASSLGGANYGYTF.

V gene TRBV18 combines with J gene TRBJ1-1; D gene uncertain. Trimming took 2 bases from V and 5 from J, leaving 18 bases between them. The germline CDR1 and CDR2 sequences are KGHSH and LQKENI. This CDR3 spans 16 amino acids. CDR3 region: CASSPEGIKRRTEAFF. The CDR3 nucleotides read TGTGCCAGCTCACCAGAGGGAATCAAAAGACGGACTGAAGCTTTCTTT.

This chain joins TRBV9 and TRBJ2-7; 10 positions agree with TRBD1. Germline CDR1 SGDLS, CDR2 YYNGEE. This CDR3 has 14 residues. V gave up 0 bases and J gave up 8 bases; unmatched junction bases: 5. CDR3 bases: TGTGCCAGCAGCGTAGAGGGACAGGGGATGAAGCAGTACTTC. Encoded protein: CASSVEGQGMKQYF. Looking up the rest from reference TRBV9 and TRBJ2-7 gives the full variable domain: DSGVTQTPKHLITATGQRVTLRCSPRSGDLSVYWYQQSLDQGLQFLIQYYNGEERAKGNILERFSAQQFPDLHSELNLSSLELGDSALYFCASSVEGQGMKQYFGPGTRLTVT.

CDR3 protein: CASSYSRGRAEAFF. The CDR3, as DNA: TGTGCCAGCAGTTACTCGAGGGGGCGAGCTGAAGCTTTCTTT. The rearrangement uses TRBV6-5 and TRBJ1-1, with TRBD1 matching 7 bases. The CDR3 is made up of 14 amino acids. V dropped 0 bases and J dropped 6; count of bases not matched to a gene: 4. The germline gives CDR1 MNHEY, CDR2 SVGAGI.

The genes are TRBV19 and TRBJ2-6; 7 bases fit TRBD1. CDR1 LNHDA and CDR2 SQIVND come from the germline V gene (reference sequence). The CDR3 consists of 18 residues. The V segment lost 2 bases and the J segment 0 bases; nucleotides outside the gene matches: 7. The CDR3 nucleotides read TGTGCCAGTAGTATAAGATTAGGGACAGCCTCTGGGGCCAACGTCCTGACTTTC. Translated: CASSIRLGTASGANVLTF. Using reference TRBV19 and TRBJ2-6 for the parts outside the CDR3, the full variable domain is DGGITQSPKYLFRKEGQNVTLSCEQNLNHDAMYWYRQDPGQGLRLIYYSQIVNDFQKGDIAEGYSVSREKKESFPLTVTSAQKNPTAFYLCASSIRLGTASGANVLTFGAGSRLTVL.

This sequence joins TRBV9 and TRBJ1-5; D not certain. The V and J ends lost 0 bases and 0 bases respectively, with 19 bases between them. Germline V CDR1 and CDR2: SGDLS, YYNGEE. This CDR3 is built from 19 residues. The CDR3 nucleotides read TGTGCCAGCAGCGTAGTTGAGAACACCGGGAAATATAGCAATCAGCCCCAGCATTTT. This translates into CASSVVENTGKYSNQPQHF.

CDR3 residues: CASSYPIDRGGSYNEQFF. DNA of the CDR3: TGTGCCAGCAGTTACCCGATTGACAGGGGCGGCTCCTACAATGAGCAGTTCTTC. This chain joins TRBV2 and TRBJ2-1, with TRBD1 identical over 8 bases. Germline V lookup: CDR1 SNHLY, CDR2 FYNNEI. The CDR3 extends over 18 amino acids. Trimming at V came to 5 bases and at J to 0 bases, leaving 12 bases not matched to a gene.

The sample holds a few counts of this clone. This sequence joins TRBV5-1 and TRBJ2-7; TRBD2 matches 15 bases. The V segment lost 3 bases and the J segment 1 base; nucleotides outside the gene matches: 5. There are 17 residues in the CDR3. CDR1 and CDR2 (germline): SGHRS, YFSETQ. The CDR3 nucleotides are TGCGCCAGCAGCTATCAGGGGACTAGCGGGGGGTCCTACGAGCAGTACTTC. This gives the protein CASSYQGTSGGSYEQYF.

This clone turned up a few times. The chain combines TRBV7-2 with TRBJ2-1, with 7 bases that match TRBD2. The CDR3 has 16 residues. J gave up 4 bases and V 0 bases, and 6 bases lay outside the gene matches. Germline V lookup: CDR1 SGHTA, CDR2 FQGNSA. CDR3 protein: CASSLAGGSLYNEQFF. The CDR3, as DNA: TGTGCCAGCAGCTTAGCGGGGGGGAGCTTATACAATGAGCAGTTCTTC.

The chain is built from TRBV11-2 and TRBJ1-3; TRBD1 is a possible D gene (5 bases). V gave up 2 bases and J gave up 7 bases, with 9 bases separating them. From germline, CDR1 is SGHAT and CDR2 FQNNGV. There are 13 residues in the CDR3. This CDR3 is CASSLTGRNTIYF. CDR3 coding DNA: TGTGCCAGCAGCTTAACAGGTCGGAACACCATATATTTT.

This chain uses TRBV13 with TRBJ1-2, with D possibly TRBD1 on 6 matching bases. V was clipped by 6 bases and J by 0 bases, with 17 bases between them. Germline V gene sequence: CDR1 PRHDT, CDR2 FYEKMQ (reference sequence). The length of the CDR3 is 16 residues. CDR3 DNA sequence: TGTGCCAGCAGTTCACAGGGTCCTCCCCCTAACTATGGCTACACCTTC. Translation: CASSSQGPPPNYGYTF.

This rearrangement joins TRBV10-3 to TRBJ1-2; unclear D gene. Per germline, CDR1 ENHRY and CDR2 SYGVKD. V shed 0 bases and J shed 6 bases, with 11 bases lying between them. This CDR3 spans 14 amino acids. The CDR3 is CAISESPAVNGYTF. CDR3 nucleotide sequence: TGTGCCATCAGTGAGTCGCCCGCAGTAAATGGCTACACCTTC.

The rearrangement links TRBV6-5 to TRBJ1-1, with 8 nucleotides matching TRBD1. Germline CDR1 and CDR2: MNHEY and SVGAGI. The CDR3 is 14 amino acids. V trimming: 2 bases; J trimming: 2 bases; junction bases outside the gene matches: 1. The CDR3 bases are TGTGCCAGCAGTTACGGACAGGGTAACACTGAAGCTTTCTTT. Protein: CASSYGQGNTEAFF.

The rearrangement links TRBV18 to TRBJ2-1; 11 bases align to TRBD2. The germline gives CDR1 KGHSH, CDR2 LQKENI. The CDR3 runs to 16 residues. The J segment lost 1 base and the V segment lost 2 bases, leaving 1 base of the junction unmatched. CDR3 coding DNA: TGTGCCAGCTCACCAGGGACTAGCGGATCCTACAATGAGCAGTTCTTC. Its protein is CASSPGTSGSYNEQFF.

The V gene is TRBV11-2, the J gene TRBJ2-1; D is uncertain. In germline, CDR1 is SGHAT, CDR2 FQNNGV. Trimming shortened V by 4 bases and J by 6 bases, and 10 bases separated the two germline ends. This CDR3 contains 13 residues. Written as DNA, the CDR3 is TGTGCCAGCAGCTCCTCTCCCGGCAATGAGCAGTTCTTC. It encodes CASSSSPGNEQFF.

The V call is TRBV7-2, the J call TRBJ2-5; 8 nucleotides align to TRBD2. CDR1 and CDR2 (germline): SGHTA, FQGNSA. There are 17 residues in the CDR3. J gave up 5 bases and V 0 bases, and 11 bases lay outside the gene matches. CDR3 nucleotide sequence: TGTGCCAGCAGCTTAGCGGGGGCGGGGGGAGGAAGGGAGACCCAGTACTTC. This translates into CASSLAGAGGGRETQYF.

This chain joins TRBV7-2 and TRBJ2-1; D perhaps matches TRBD2 (6 bases). The CDR3 covers 12 residues. Looked up from germline, CDR1 is SGHTA and CDR2 is FQGNSA. V lost 1 base and J 14 bases, leaving 12 bases between the germline ends. Here the CDR3 DNA reads TGTGCCAGCAGCTTAGATAATGGGGGGAAGTTCTTC. Translated, it gives CASSLDNGGKFF.

This clone was counted only a few times. CDR3 bases: TGTGCCAGCAGCTACGTAGCGGGGGCAGAGACCCAGTACTTC. This encodes CASSYVAGAETQYF. The chain employs TRBV7-2 and TRBJ2-5, with 9 positions matching TRBD2. Germline CDR1 SGHTA, CDR2 FQGNSA. CDR3 length: 14 amino acids. V shed 4 bases, J shed 4 bases, and the junction held 4 bases outside the gene matches.

The chain links TRBV7-2 to TRBJ2-3; 11 nucleotides agree with TRBD2. This CDR3 spans 14 amino acids. Germline lookup yields CDR1 SGHTA and CDR2 FQGNSA. Losses at the gene ends were 4 bases for V and 7 bases for J; bases not matched to a gene: 4. The CDR3 DNA reads as TGTGCCAGCAGCTCAGGGACTAGCGGAAATACGCAGTATTTT. Amino acids: CASSSGTSGNTQYF.